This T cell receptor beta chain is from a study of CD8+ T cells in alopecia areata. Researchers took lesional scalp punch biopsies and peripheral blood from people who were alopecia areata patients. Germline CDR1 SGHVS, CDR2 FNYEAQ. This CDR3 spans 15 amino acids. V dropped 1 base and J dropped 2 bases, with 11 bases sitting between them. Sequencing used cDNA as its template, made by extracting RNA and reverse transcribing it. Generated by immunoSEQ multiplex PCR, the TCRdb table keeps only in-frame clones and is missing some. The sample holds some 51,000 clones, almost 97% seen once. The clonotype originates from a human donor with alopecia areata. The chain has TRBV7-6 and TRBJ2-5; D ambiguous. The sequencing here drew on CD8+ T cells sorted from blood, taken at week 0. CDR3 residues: CASSLESRIQETQYF. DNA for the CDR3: TGTGCCAGCAGCTTAGAGTCGCGGATACAAGAGACCCAGTACTTC.